Following are 5 T cell receptor beta chains from one sample sequenced in a study of cytomegalovirus exposure and HLA in healthy donors. PCR involved 60 Vbeta and 13 Jbeta primers. Libraries were prepared by immunoSEQ multiplex PCR; TCRdb keeps only in-frame clonotypes and omits some of them. The sample contains approximately 220,000 clones, less than 80% of which appear only once. The sequencing input was PBMCs. The receptors come from a girl aged 2 to 10 in good health and CMV-seronegative.

The chain joins TRBV19 to TRBJ1-6; tentative D call: TRBD1 (5 bases). V lost 0 bases and J 9 bases, leaving 9 bases between the germline ends. Germline-derived CDR1 and CDR2 are LNHDA and SQIVND (reference sequence). CDR3 length: 14 residues. The CDR3 reads CASSIENGGSPLHF. CDR3 coding DNA: TGTGCCAGTAGTATAGAAAACGGGGGTTCACCCCTCCACTTT.

This clone was found once. The chain carries TRBV5-4 and TRBJ1-2, with D possibly being TRBD1 (6 bases). CDR1 is SGHNT, CDR2 YYREEE, per germline (reference sequence). This CDR3 spans 13 amino acids. Deletions cut 3 bases from V and 8 bases from J, with 14 bases between. CDR3 sequence: CASSSRQVGGYTF. The CDR3 DNA follows: TGTGCCAGCAGCTCCCGACAGGTCGGAGGCTACACCTTC.

V is TRBV6-5 and J is TRBJ1-2; 7 nucleotides agree with TRBD1. This CDR3 has 14 residues. J was trimmed by 7 bases and V by 6 bases; bases with no gene match: 11. Germline CDR1 is MNHEY and CDR2 is SVGAGI. This CDR3 reads CASRPTGTTPGYTF. CDR3 sequence (DNA): TGTGCCAGCAGGCCGACAGGGACCACTCCTGGCTACACCTTC.

This clone was detected only once. The V call is TRBV4-1, the J call TRBJ2-1, with 11 bases matching TRBD2. Losses at the gene ends were 4 bases for V and 7 bases for J; bases not matched to a gene: 3. CDR1 is MGHRA, CDR2 YSYEKL, per germline. This CDR3 comprises 14 residues. The DNA for the CDR3 is TGCGCCAGCAGCCCTAGCGGGGGGTGGAATGAGCAGTTCTTC. It yields the protein CASSPSGGWNEQFF.

This clone was detected a few times. This chain links TRBV2 with TRBJ2-5; perhaps TRBD2 as D (5 bases). Per the germline V gene, CDR1 is SNHLY and CDR2 is FYNNEI. V was cut by 8 bases and J by 1 base, with 11 bases left in between. This CDR3 is 13 amino acids long. The CDR3 DNA reads TGTGCCAGCGGGGAACTAGGCCAAGAGACCCAGTACTTC. It codes for CASGELGQETQYF.